This T cell receptor beta chain was found in a study of shared clonotypes between healthy human individuals. Study-level background: For every donor, three CD4 naive, three CD4 memory, two CD8 naive and one CD8 memory plates were used.

Generated by immunoSEQ multiplex PCR, the TCRdb table keeps only in-frame clones and is missing some. The table shows millions of clones, with 90% to 95% occurring only once. The CDR3 has 13 amino acids. V gave up 4 bases and J gave up 5 bases, with 9 bases separating them. The germline V gene has CDR1 KGHSH and CDR2 LQKENI. Only Caucasian adults living in Nashville, Tennessee made up the donor group. A split of CD4+ cells into CD45RA+ naive and CD45RA-negative memory subsets was performed. The TCR originated in a man aged 18-30 years in good health. The sequenced sample consisted of naive CD4+ T cells sorted from blood. This sample's subset: CD45RA+ positively selected. The V and J genes are TRBV18 and TRBJ1-5, with a tentative D call TRBD1 (5 bases). The CDR3 reads CASSLGGDQPQHF. The CDR3, as DNA: TGTGCCAGCTCACTGGGGGGGGATCAGCCCCAGCATTTT. Together with reference TRBV18 and TRBJ1-5, the CDR3 gives the full variable domain: NAGVMQNPRHLVRRRGQEARLRCSPMKGHSHVYWYRQLPEEGLKFMVYLQKENIIDESGMPKERFSAEFPKEGPSILRIQQVVRGDSAAYFCASSLGGDQPQHFGDGTRLSIL.